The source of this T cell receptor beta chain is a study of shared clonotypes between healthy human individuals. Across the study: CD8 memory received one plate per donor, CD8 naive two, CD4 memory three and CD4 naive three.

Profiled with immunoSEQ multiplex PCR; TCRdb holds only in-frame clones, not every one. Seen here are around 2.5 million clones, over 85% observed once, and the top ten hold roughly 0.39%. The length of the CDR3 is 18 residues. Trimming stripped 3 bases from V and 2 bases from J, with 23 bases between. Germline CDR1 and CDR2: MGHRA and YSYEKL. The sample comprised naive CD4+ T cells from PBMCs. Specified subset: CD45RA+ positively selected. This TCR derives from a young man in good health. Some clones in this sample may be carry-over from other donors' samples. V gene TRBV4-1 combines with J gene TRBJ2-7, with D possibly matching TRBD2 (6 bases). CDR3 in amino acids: CASSHGRPVGGVAYEQYF. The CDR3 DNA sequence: TGCGCCAGCAGCCATGGTCGGCCCGTTGGAGGGGTCGCCTACGAGCAGTACTTC.